The 30 T cell receptor beta chains in this list originate from one sample, sequenced in a study of CD8+ T cells in alopecia areata. Extracted from the samples, RNA was reverse transcribed into cDNA to serve as the sequencing template. The table came from immunoSEQ multiplex PCR; TCRdb's copy has only in-frame clones and leaves some out. The sample shows some 99,000 clones, 35% to 50% of them seen only once. Sequencing input: CD4+ T cells sorted from blood. These receptors originate from a human donor with alopecia areata.

The rearrangement uses TRBV7-2 and TRBJ2-1, with D uncertain. Per the germline V gene, CDR1 is SGHTA and CDR2 is FQGNSA. This CDR3 is built from 15 residues. Trimming left V 5 bases short and J 5 bases short, with 16 bases between. In DNA form, the CDR3 reads TGTGCCAGCAGCCCTCACGTTACTGAGAACAATGAGCAGTTCTTC. Protein: CASSPHVTENNEQFF.

This clone was detected once. The chain carries TRBV4-1 and TRBJ2-3; D is possibly TRBD2 (7 bases). Germline assignment: CDR1 MGHRA and CDR2 YSYEKL. The CDR3 has 13 amino acids. Trimming took off 3 bases at V and 10 bases at J, with 14 bases between the two ends. CDR3 sequence reads: CASSQQGLAAQYF. The CDR3 DNA is TGCGCCAGCAGCCAGCAGGGGCTAGCGGCGCAGTATTTT.

This clone has just a few counts. The V gene is TRBV29-1, the J gene TRBJ1-3, with D perhaps matching TRBD1 (5 bases). CDR1 and CDR2 from the germline V gene are SQVTM and ANQGSEA. Trimming pared 6 bases from V and 8 bases from J, leaving 14 bases between. This CDR3 spans 12 amino acids. The DNA of the CDR3 is TGCAGCGTCCGGACATCTCGAGACACCATATATTTT. Amino acid sequence: CSVRTSRDTIYF.

This clone was found a few times. The chain carries TRBV30 and TRBJ1-2; 8 bases line up with TRBD1. The CDR3 is made up of 14 amino acids. The ends lost 4 bases at V and 3 bases at J; junction bases unmatched: 7. Per germline, CDR1 GTSNPN and CDR2 SVGIG (reference sequence). For the CDR3, the DNA is TGTGCCTGGAAACGGGACAGGATCTACTATGGCTACACCTTC. It translates to CAWKRDRIYYGYTF.

The gene calls are TRBV29-1 and TRBJ2-1, with D hard to call. The length of the CDR3 is 13 residues. V was clipped by 4 bases and J by 3 bases, with 10 bases between them. Germline V CDR1 and CDR2: SQVTM, ANQGSEA. The CDR3 coding sequence is TGCAGCGTTGGAACGGTATTCTACAATGAGCAGTTCTTC. Protein product: CSVGTVFYNEQFF.

This rearrangement joins TRBV5-1 to TRBJ2-2; D is unresolved. V lost 6 bases and J lost 4, with 10 bases in between. Germline-derived CDR1 and CDR2 are SGHRS and YFSETQ. This CDR3 comprises 13 residues. The CDR3 coding sequence is TGCGCCAGCAAGTGGGAAGTCACCGGGGAGCTGTTTTTT. It yields the protein CASKWEVTGELFF.

The chain couples TRBV29-1 to TRBJ2-7, with D hard to call. The CDR3 covers 12 residues. Between the trimmed V and J ends, which lost 4 bases and 3 bases, there was a span of 10 bases. Germline V gives CDR1 SQVTM, CDR2 ANQGSEA. Here the CDR3 reads CSVVVQLYEQYF. CDR3 bases: TGCAGCGTTGTCGTCCAGCTCTACGAGCAGTACTTC.

This chain joins TRBV11-2 and TRBJ2-5, with D possibly being TRBD1 (6 bases). The germline gives CDR1 SGHAT, CDR2 FQNNGV. The CDR3 is made up of 13 amino acids. The V end was cut by 5 bases, the J end by 5 bases, with 12 bases between. Here the CDR3 reads CASSTNRVETQYF. The CDR3 DNA reads TGTGCCAGCAGCACGAACAGGGTTGAGACCCAGTACTTC.

This clone has a handful of counts. The chain recombines TRBV29-1 with TRBJ2-1; 12 bases match TRBD2. With V trimmed by 4 bases and J by 8 bases, 3 bases remained unmatched. From germline, CDR1 is SQVTM and CDR2 ANQGSEA. This CDR3 comprises 13 residues. The CDR3 sequence is CSVVASGRDEQFF. The CDR3 nucleotides read TGCAGCGTTGTGGCTAGCGGGAGGGATGAGCAGTTCTTC.

The CDR3 here is CSVEGGIYEQYF. The CDR3 bases are TGCAGCGTTGAGGGCGGGATCTACGAGCAGTACTTC. J is TRBJ2-5 and V is TRBV29-1; D possibly corresponds to TRBD2 (6 bases). The J call could be wrong; TRBJ2-7 is a better fit for the DNA end. The CDR3 spans 12 residues. CDR1 is SQVTM, CDR2 ANQGSEA, per germline.

The CDR3 DNA sequence: TGTGCCTGGAGTGGCGGACACCCGAACACTGAAGCTTTCTTT. Encoded protein: CAWSGGHPNTEAFF. The V and J genes are TRBV30 and TRBJ1-1; weak D call: TRBD1 (5 bases). V shed 1 base and J shed 1 base, with 10 bases lying between them. This CDR3 spans 14 amino acids. Germline assignment: CDR1 GTSNPN and CDR2 SVGIG (reference sequence). The full variable domain, rest sourced from reference TRBV30 and TRBJ1-1, is SQTIHQWPATLVQPVGSPLSLECTVEGTSNPNLYWYRQAAGRGLQLLFYSVGIGQISSEVPQNLSASRPQDRQFILSSKKLLLSDSGFYLCAWSGGHPNTEAFFGQGTRLTVV.

The chain combines TRBV30 with TRBJ2-1; the match to TRBD2 covers 8 bases. This CDR3 contains 11 residues. Germline CDR1 GTSNPN, CDR2 SVGIG (reference sequence). V shed 3 bases and J 15 bases; nucleotides not matched to a gene: 7. This CDR3 is CAWSYLAGVFF. CDR3 bases: TGTGCCTGGAGCTATCTAGCGGGTGTGTTCTTC.

V gene TRBV11-2 combines with J gene TRBJ2-6; D is uncertain. There are 13 residues in the CDR3. Germline V gives CDR1 SGHAT, CDR2 FQNNGV. V gave up 6 bases and J gave up 1 base, with 4 bases separating them. The CDR3 DNA sequence: TGTGCCAGCAGAAGATCTGGGGCCAACGTCCTGACTTTC. It specifies CASRRSGANVLTF.

V and J are TRBV30 and TRBJ2-5; D could derive from TRBD1 or TRBD2 (5 bases each). The CDR3 loop spans 13 amino acids. Trimming shortened V by 1 base and J by 4 bases, and 10 bases separated the two germline ends. CDR1 and CDR2 (germline): GTSNPN, SVGIG (reference sequence). In DNA, the CDR3 is TGTGCCTGGAGTGCAACCGGGACAGAGACCCAGTACTTC. This translates into CAWSATGTETQYF.

The CDR3 protein is CASSFPGEVGNEQFF. Here the CDR3 DNA reads TGTGCCAGCAGTTTTCCGGGAGAGGTAGGCAATGAGCAGTTCTTC. The chain is built from TRBV28 and TRBJ2-1, with D possibly TRBD2 on 6 matching bases. Trimming stripped 3 bases from V and 6 bases from J, with 15 bases between. The CDR3 is 15 residues long. Germline CDR1 reads MDHEN; CDR2 reads SYDVKM.

This sequence joins TRBV6-5 and TRBJ2-7, with TRBD1 matching over 7 bases. Germline V gives CDR1 MNHEY, CDR2 SVGAGI. Germline trimming cut 6 bases from V and 1 base from J; bases unmatched to any gene: 9. The CDR3 is 15 amino acids. The CDR3 DNA is TGTGCCAGCAGCCAAAGCCCGGGACAGTCCTACGAGCAGTACTTC. Residues: CASSQSPGQSYEQYF.

The J gene is TRBJ1-1, the V gene TRBV30; D might be TRBD1 (5 bases). The CDR3 length is 11 residues. Germline-derived CDR1 and CDR2 are GTSNPN and SVGIG (reference sequence). The germline V and J ends were trimmed by 4 bases and 12 bases, with 15 bases remaining between them. The CDR3 here is CAWMGRSRTFF. The CDR3 DNA sequence: TGTGCCTGGATGGGACGGTCGCGCACTTTCTTT.

This clone was observed a few times. The rearrangement links TRBV5-1 to TRBJ2-5; D is unresolved. The CDR3 totals 13 residues. V lost 0 bases and J 5 bases, leaving 8 bases between the germline ends. From germline, CDR1 is SGHRS and CDR2 YFSETQ. Here the CDR3 reads CASSLALGETQYF. DNA of the CDR3: TGCGCCAGCAGCTTGGCCTTAGGGGAGACCCAGTACTTC. Full variable domain (remainder filled in from reference TRBV5-1 and TRBJ2-5): KAGVTQTPRYLIKTRGQQVTLSCSPISGHRSVSWYQQTPGQGLQFLFEYFSETQRNKGNFPGRFSGRQFSNSRSEMNVSTLELGDSALYLCASSLALGETQYFGPGTRLLVL.

The chain recombines TRBV5-1 with TRBJ2-6; D unresolved. From germline, CDR1 is SGHRS and CDR2 YFSETQ. The CDR3 runs to 16 residues. Between the trimmed V and J ends, which lost 1 base and 0 bases, there was a span of 8 bases. CDR3 protein: CASSLRSTSGANVLTF. The CDR3 nucleotides are TGCGCCAGCAGCTTGAGAAGCACCTCTGGGGCCAACGTCCTGACTTTC.

This rearrangement joins TRBV30 to TRBJ2-1; D gene uncertain. Trimming removed 0 bases at V and 4 bases at J, with 7 bases between. Germline V gene sequence: CDR1 GTSNPN, CDR2 SVGIG (reference sequence). The CDR3 runs 13 residues. CDR3: CAWSVRNYNEQFF. In DNA form, the CDR3 reads TGTGCCTGGAGTGTGAGGAATTACAATGAGCAGTTCTTC.

The V gene is TRBV7-8, the J gene TRBJ2-7; D gene ambiguous. Trimming removed 4 bases at V and 4 bases at J, with 5 bases between. Germline V lookup: CDR1 SGHVS, CDR2 FQNEAQ. The length of the CDR3 is 11 residues. The CDR3 protein is CASSSEYEQYF. The DNA for the CDR3 is TGTGCCAGCAGCTCAGAATACGAGCAGTACTTC.

A note on this clone: Other nucleotide sequences in the sample specify the same CDR3. This chain connects TRBV29-1 to TRBJ1-3; no definite D call. Germline CDR1 SQVTM, CDR2 ANQGSEA. The CDR3 runs 13 residues. Trimming took off 3 bases at V and 0 bases at J, with 6 bases between the two ends. CDR3 coding DNA: TGCAGCGTTGACAGCCCCTCTGGAAACACCATATATTTT. Translating gives CSVDSPSGNTIYF.

The chain employs TRBV30 and TRBJ1-5, with D possibly TRBD1 on 6 matching bases. This CDR3 spans 14 amino acids. V was cut by 5 bases and J by 5 bases, with 16 bases left in between. Germline V gives CDR1 GTSNPN, CDR2 SVGIG (reference sequence). CDR3 residues: CAWALGGDDQPQHF. As DNA, the CDR3 is TGTGCCTGGGCCCTAGGGGGGGATGATCAGCCCCAGCATTTT.

The chain couples TRBV10-1 to TRBJ2-7; 10 bases agree with TRBD2. V shed 4 bases and J 2 bases; nucleotides not matched to a gene: 8. Germline V gene lookup returns CDR1 WNHNN and CDR2 SYGVQD (reference sequence). This CDR3 is built from 16 residues. The CDR3 DNA is TGCGCCAGCAGTGGGGCCTTAGCGGGAGGACCCTACGAGCAGTACTTC. This translates into CASSGALAGGPYEQYF.

The V gene is TRBV29-1, the J gene TRBJ2-7, with a weak D call TRBD1 (6 bases). The CDR3 contains 12 residues. V was cut by 4 bases and J by 2 bases, with 9 bases left in between. Germline lookup yields CDR1 SQVTM and CDR2 ANQGSEA. The CDR3 loop reads CSVGDTTYEQYF. As DNA, the CDR3 is TGCAGCGTTGGGGACACCACCTACGAGCAGTACTTC.

This clone was seen more than once but under ten times. The CDR3 nucleotides read TGCAGCGTTGAAGATTCGACTAGTGGGTGGGAGACCCAGTACTTC. It specifies CSVEDSTSGWETQYF. This chain uses TRBV29-1 with TRBJ2-5, with D possibly being TRBD2 (6 bases). V lost 0 bases and J 5 bases, leaving 16 bases between the germline ends. The CDR3 loop spans 15 amino acids. The germline gives CDR1 SQVTM, CDR2 ANQGSEA.

This clone was picked up a small number of times. This chain connects TRBV30 to TRBJ1-5, with TRBD1 identical over 10 bases. CDR3 length: 14 residues. The V segment lost 1 base and the J segment 7 bases; nucleotides outside the gene matches: 4. Germline CDR1 GTSNPN, CDR2 SVGIG (reference sequence). For the CDR3, the DNA is TGTGCCTGGAGTGGGGACAGGGGTCGGCAGCCCCAGCATTTT. It encodes CAWSGDRGRQPQHF.

The chain carries TRBV29-1 and TRBJ2-2, with 10 bases matching TRBD1. J was trimmed by 7 bases and V by 3 bases; bases with no gene match: 2. The germline V gene has CDR1 SQVTM and CDR2 ANQGSEA. The CDR3 is made up of 13 amino acids. The CDR3 nucleotides read TGCAGCGTTGACGGGACAGGGGTCGGGGAGCTGTTTTTT. It is translated as CSVDGTGVGELFF.

The chain carries TRBV29-1 and TRBJ1-1; D might be TRBD1 (6 bases). This CDR3 region has 17 residues. With 4 bases removed from V and 5 bases from J, the gap between germline ends came to 26 bases. From germline, CDR1 is SQVTM and CDR2 ANQGSEA. The CDR3 here is CSVAALGAAEGLTEAFF. CDR3 nucleotide sequence: TGCAGCGTTGCAGCATTGGGGGCAGCGGAGGGATTAACTGAAGCTTTCTTT.

The chain combines TRBV30 with TRBJ2-1, with 7 bases fitting TRBD2. Looked up from germline, CDR1 is GTSNPN and CDR2 is SVGIG (reference sequence). The CDR3 runs to 15 residues. V lost 3 bases, J lost 4 bases, and 9 bases stayed unmatched. The CDR3 loop is CAWRPPSGIYNEQFF. In DNA form, the CDR3 reads TGTGCCTGGAGGCCGCCTAGCGGAATTTACAATGAGCAGTTCTTC. Full variable domain (rest looked up from reference TRBV30 and TRBJ2-1): SQTIHQWPATLVQPVGSPLSLECTVEGTSNPNLYWYRQAAGRGLQLLFYSVGIGQISSEVPQNLSASRPQDRQFILSSKKLLLSDSGFYLCAWRPPSGIYNEQFFGPGTRLTVL.